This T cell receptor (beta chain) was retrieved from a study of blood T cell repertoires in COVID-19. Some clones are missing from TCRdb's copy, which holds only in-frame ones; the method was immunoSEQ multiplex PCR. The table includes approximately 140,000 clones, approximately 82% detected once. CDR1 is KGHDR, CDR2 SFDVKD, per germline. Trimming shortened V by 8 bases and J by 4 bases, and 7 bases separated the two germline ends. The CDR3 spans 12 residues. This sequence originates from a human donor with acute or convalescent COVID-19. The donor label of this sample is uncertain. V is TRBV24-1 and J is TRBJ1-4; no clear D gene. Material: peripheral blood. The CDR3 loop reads CATTGFNEKLFF. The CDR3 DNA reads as TGTGCCACCACAGGCTTTAATGAAAAACTGTTTTTT.